The 20 T cell receptor beta chains presented below share a single source sample, sequenced in a study of blood T cell repertoires in COVID-19. The table came from immunoSEQ multiplex PCR; TCRdb's copy has only in-frame clones and leaves some out. The sample has 150,000 or so clones, approximately 90% seen once; the top ten hold approximately 4%. The material sequenced was PBMCs or T cells enriched from blood (not recorded which). These receptors were taken from a middle-aged woman who had been exposed to COVID-19.

The chain joins TRBV5-1 to TRBJ2-2; the match to TRBD2 covers 10 bases. Trimming took 2 bases from V and 5 from J; bases not matched to a gene: 6. This CDR3 contains 16 residues. CDR1 SGHRS and CDR2 YFSETQ come from the germline V gene. The CDR3 DNA follows: TGCGCCAGCAGCTTCCTAACTAGCGGGGCAACCGGGGAGCTGTTTTTT. Its translation is CASSFLTSGATGELFF.

The chain joins TRBV28 to TRBJ1-4; D gene uncertain. CDR1 is MDHEN, CDR2 SYDVKM, per germline. This CDR3 is 14 amino acids long. With 3 bases removed from V and 4 bases from J, the gap between germline ends came to 9 bases. The CDR3 DNA sequence: TGTGCCAGCAGTTTCGGCGGGCATAATGAAAAACTGTTTTTT. Amino acids: CASSFGGHNEKLFF.

The chain uses TRBV29-1 and TRBJ1-1; the D is unclear. There are 12 residues in the CDR3. Germline V CDR1 and CDR2: SQVTM, ANQGSEA. V was cut by 5 bases and J by 4 bases, with 11 bases left in between. CDR3 residues: CSVFGGGTEAFF. In DNA, the CDR3 is TGCAGCGTTTTTGGAGGAGGCACTGAAGCTTTCTTT.

This clone was observed a few times. The rearrangement uses TRBV7-2 and TRBJ1-1; unclear D gene. The germline V gene encodes CDR1 SGHTA and CDR2 FQGNSA. V gave up 1 base and J gave up 1 base, with 7 bases separating them. The CDR3 contains 14 residues. The CDR3 nucleotides read TGTGCCAGCAGCTTAGAGCATTGGAACACTGAAGCTTTCTTT. Protein sequence: CASSLEHWNTEAFF.

This chain joins TRBV11-3 and TRBJ1-3; D is unclear. CDR1 and CDR2 from the germline V gene are SGHNT and YENEEA. V was trimmed by 5 bases and J by 1 base, leaving 6 bases between them. This CDR3 region has 13 residues. CDR3 amino acids: CASSPRSGNTIYF. As DNA, the CDR3 is TGTGCCAGCAGCCCCCGGTCTGGAAACACCATATATTTT.

The V gene is TRBV5-1, the J gene TRBJ1-5, with a tentative D call TRBD1 (5 bases). V was cut by 1 base and J by 1 base, with 9 bases left in between. The CDR3 extends over 15 amino acids. Germline CDR1 SGHRS, CDR2 YFSETQ. Here the CDR3 reads CASSLMGGSNQPQHF. The CDR3 nucleotides read TGCGCCAGCAGCTTGATGGGGGGGAGCAATCAGCCCCAGCATTTT.

The V call is TRBV19, the J call TRBJ2-5, with D possibly TRBD2 on 5 matching bases. Between the trimmed V and J ends, which lost 5 bases and 5 bases, there was a span of 9 bases. Germline V gene data show CDR1 as LNHDA and CDR2 as SQIVND (reference sequence). The CDR3 consists of 12 residues. CDR3 nucleotides: TGTGCCAGTAGTTCTAGCTCGGAGACCCAGTACTTC. Its protein product is CASSSSSETQYF.

J is TRBJ2-2 and V is TRBV19; 8 nucleotides agree with TRBD1. J was trimmed by 8 bases and V by 6 bases; bases with no gene match: 2. This CDR3 region has 12 residues. CDR1 LNHDA and CDR2 SQIVND come from the germline V gene (reference sequence). DNA of the CDR3: TGTGCCAGTAGGCAGGGGGCTGGGGAGCTGTTTTTT. The encoded protein is CASRQGAGELFF.

This rearrangement joins TRBV6-4 to TRBJ1-2; D is undetermined. The CDR3 runs 12 residues. Germline CDR1 is MRHNA and CDR2 is SNTAGT. Trimming removed 11 bases at V and 0 bases at J, with 10 bases between. The CDR3 sequence is CAPSTANYGYTF. DNA of the CDR3: TGTGCCCCGTCCACGGCTAACTATGGCTACACCTTC.

The rearrangement uses TRBV6-6 and TRBJ1-3, with a tentative D call TRBD1 (5 bases). Germline V CDR1 and CDR2: MNHNY, SVGAGI (reference sequence). There are 14 residues in the CDR3. V shed 7 bases and J shed 1 base, with 11 bases lying between them. DNA for the CDR3: TGTGCCAGCAAGGAGACAGCGTCTGGAAACACCATATATTTT. Translating it yields CASKETASGNTIYF.

The genes are TRBV10-2 and TRBJ2-1, with 13 bases matching TRBD2. Trimming at V came to 6 bases and at J to 9 bases, leaving 2 bases not matched to a gene. Germline CDR1 is WSHSY and CDR2 is SAAADI. This CDR3 has 13 residues. CDR3 DNA: TGCGCCAGCAGGACTAGCGGGGGGATTGAGCAGTTCTTC. Its protein product is CASRTSGGIEQFF.

The V call is TRBV9, the J call TRBJ2-7; D not certain. The CDR3 loop spans 12 amino acids. V was trimmed by 4 bases and J by 3 bases, leaving 8 bases between them. Germline values: CDR1 SGDLS, CDR2 YYNGEE. This CDR3 is CASSPTGYEQYF. The DNA of the CDR3 is TGTGCCAGCAGCCCCACGGGCTACGAGCAGTACTTC.

The V call is TRBV12-5, the J call TRBJ2-7; D unclear. V lost 1 base, J lost 6 bases, and 13 bases lay in between. Germline V lookup: CDR1 LGHNT, CDR2 FRNRAP. The CDR3 loop spans 14 amino acids. CDR3 in amino acids: CASGLGAPPAEQYF. DNA of the CDR3: TGTGCTAGTGGTTTGGGGGCACCTCCTGCCGAGCAGTACTTC. The entire variable domain, with the rest obtained from reference TRBV12-5 and TRBJ2-7, is as follows: DARVTQTPRHKVTEMGQEVTMRCQPILGHNTVFWYRQTMMQGLELLAYFRNRAPLDDSGMPKDRFSAEMPDATLATLKIQPSEPRDSAVYFCASGLGAPPAEQYFGPGTRLTVT.

J is TRBJ1-6 and V is TRBV3-1 (or the pseudogene TRBV3-2); D ambiguous. With 4 bases removed from V and 7 bases from J, the gap between germline ends came to 17 bases. The CDR3 runs to 16 residues. In germline, CDR1 is LGHDT, CDR2 YNNKEL (reference sequence). Here the CDR3 reads CASSLSQTRPNSPLHF. The CDR3, as DNA: TGTGCCAGCAGCCTCTCACAGACCCGTCCGAATTCACCCCTCCACTTT.

J is TRBJ1-2 and V is TRBV27; no clear D gene. Trimming took 6 bases from V and 1 from J, leaving 18 bases between them. Germline V gene lookup returns CDR1 MNHEY and CDR2 SMNVEV (reference sequence). This CDR3 has 16 residues. For the CDR3, the DNA is TGTGCCAGCAGACCCGATTTTAGTAGTTTTAACTATGGCTACACCTTC. Its protein is CASRPDFSSFNYGYTF.

V and J are TRBV10-1 and TRBJ1-1; 10 bases are a match to TRBD1. Germline V gene lookup returns CDR1 WNHNN and CDR2 SYGVQD (reference sequence). Trimming cost V 4 bases and J 4 bases; bases outside gene matches: 3. The CDR3 is 14 residues long. CDR3 DNA: TGCGCCAGCAGTGGGACAGGGGGAGGCACTGAAGCTTTCTTT. It encodes CASSGTGGGTEAFF.

This clone was observed a single time. V gene TRBV9 combines with J gene TRBJ1-1; 7 nucleotides line up with TRBD1. V was clipped by 0 bases and J by 0 bases; unmatched bases: 2. The germline V gene has CDR1 SGDLS and CDR2 YYNGEE. This CDR3 spans 15 amino acids. As DNA, the CDR3 is TGTGCCAGCAGCGTAGGAGGGGGCATGAACACTGAAGCTTTCTTT. Translation gives CASSVGGGMNTEAFF.

This rearrangement joins TRBV6-5 to TRBJ1-2; D gene uncertain. The CDR3 has 15 amino acids. Germline values: CDR1 MNHEY, CDR2 SVGAGI. V lost 2 bases to trimming and J lost 7 bases, with 17 bases between them. The CDR3 loop reads CASSYLTRGGGGYTF. CDR3 sequence (DNA): TGTGCCAGCAGTTACCTCACACGCGGTGGCGGTGGCTACACCTTC.

The CDR3 coding sequence is TGTGCCAGCAGCCCCCCAGGGGGCGCTTATTTTGGCTACACCTTC. It is translated as CASSPPGGAYFGYTF. The chain carries TRBV5-4 and TRBJ1-2, with TRBD1 identical over 8 bases. Trimming at V came to 4 bases and at J to 7 bases, leaving 12 bases not matched to a gene. The CDR3 is 15 residues long. Germline V gene data show CDR1 as SGHNT and CDR2 as YYREEE (reference sequence).

The genes are TRBV12-5 and TRBJ1-5; TRBD1 aligns across 7 bases. The CDR3 is 16 amino acids. With V trimmed by 4 bases and J by 4 bases, 10 bases remained unmatched. The V gene's germline CDR1 is LGHNT and CDR2 FRNRAP. In DNA, the CDR3 is TGTGCTAGTGGTTCGACTTCGGACAGGCAAAATCAGCCCCAGCATTTT. Translated, it gives CASGSTSDRQNQPQHF.